This T cell receptor beta chain appears in the sequencing data of a study of cytomegalovirus exposure and HLA in healthy donors. Findings and limits, study-wide: A later analysis showed HLA-associated TCR beta chains outstripping equally common others in clonal expansion.

This clone is a singleton in its sample. Its antigen is unidentified. Amplification used 60 Vbeta primers and 13 Jbeta primers. Sequencing used immunoSEQ multiplex PCR; TCRdb keeps in-frame clones, though not all of them. The sample shows about 150,000 clones, about four fifths of them seen only once. The donors (healthy individuals) were bone marrow donors. Donors counted as nominally healthy when sampled, yet unrecorded immune exposures were likely. Germline V gene lookup returns CDR1 SQVTM and CDR2 ANQGSEA. The CDR3 consists of 17 residues. J was trimmed by 2 bases and V by 6 bases; bases with no gene match: 14.

This chain joins TRBV29-1 and TRBJ2-1; 9 nucleotides line up with TRBD2. The specimen sequenced was PBMCs. This TCR derives from a man aged 30-40 years in good health and CMV-seropositive. CDR3 DNA sequence: TGCAGCGTCGCCACCCCCAGCGGGGGGCGCACCTACAATGAGCAGTTCTTC. The encoded protein is CSVATPSGGRTYNEQFF.